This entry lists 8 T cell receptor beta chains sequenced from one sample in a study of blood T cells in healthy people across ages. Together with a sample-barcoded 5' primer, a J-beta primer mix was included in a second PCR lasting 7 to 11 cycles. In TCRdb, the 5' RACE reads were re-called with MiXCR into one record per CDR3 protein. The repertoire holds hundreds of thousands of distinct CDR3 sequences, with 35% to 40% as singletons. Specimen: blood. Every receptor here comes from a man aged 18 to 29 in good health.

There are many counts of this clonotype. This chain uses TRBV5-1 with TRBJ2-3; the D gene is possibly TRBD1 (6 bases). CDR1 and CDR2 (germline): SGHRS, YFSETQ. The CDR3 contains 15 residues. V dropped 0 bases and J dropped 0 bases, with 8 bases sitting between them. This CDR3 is CASSLDRASTDTQYF. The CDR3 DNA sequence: TGCGCCAGCAGCTTGGACAGGGCTAGCACAGATACGCAGTATTTT.

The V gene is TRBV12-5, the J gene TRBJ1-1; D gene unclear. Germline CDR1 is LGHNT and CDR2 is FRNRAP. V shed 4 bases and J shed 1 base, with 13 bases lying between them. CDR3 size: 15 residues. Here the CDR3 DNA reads TGTGCTAGTGGTTCTCGGGCCCGGGGGAACACTGAAGCTTTCTTT. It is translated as CASGSRARGNTEAFF.

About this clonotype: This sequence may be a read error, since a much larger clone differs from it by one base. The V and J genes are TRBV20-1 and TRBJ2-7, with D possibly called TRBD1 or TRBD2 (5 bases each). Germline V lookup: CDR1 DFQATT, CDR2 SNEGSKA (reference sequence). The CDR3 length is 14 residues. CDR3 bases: TGCAGTGCTAGAGTCCGTGGGGGAACCTACGAGCATTACTTC. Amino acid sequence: CSARVRGGTYEHYF.

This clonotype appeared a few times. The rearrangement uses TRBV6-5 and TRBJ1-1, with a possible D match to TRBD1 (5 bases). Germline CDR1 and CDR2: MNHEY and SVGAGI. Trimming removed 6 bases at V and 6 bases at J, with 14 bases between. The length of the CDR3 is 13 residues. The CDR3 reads CASSFGRGAEAFF. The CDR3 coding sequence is TGTGCCAGCAGCTTCGGACGGGGCGCTGAAGCTTTCTTT.

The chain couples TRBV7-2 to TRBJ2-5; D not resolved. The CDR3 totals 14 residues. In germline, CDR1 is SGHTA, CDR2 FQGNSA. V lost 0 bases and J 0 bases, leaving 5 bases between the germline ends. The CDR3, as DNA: TGTGCCAGCAGCTTAGCGCCGGACCAAGAGACCCAGTACTTC. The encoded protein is CASSLAPDQETQYF.

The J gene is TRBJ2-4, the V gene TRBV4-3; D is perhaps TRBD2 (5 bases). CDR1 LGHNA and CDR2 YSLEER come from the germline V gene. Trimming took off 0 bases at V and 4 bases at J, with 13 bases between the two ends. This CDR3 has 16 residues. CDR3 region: CASSQDSAGRKNIQYF. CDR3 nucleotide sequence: TGCGCCAGCAGCCAAGATAGCGCAGGCCGTAAAAACATTCAGTACTTC.

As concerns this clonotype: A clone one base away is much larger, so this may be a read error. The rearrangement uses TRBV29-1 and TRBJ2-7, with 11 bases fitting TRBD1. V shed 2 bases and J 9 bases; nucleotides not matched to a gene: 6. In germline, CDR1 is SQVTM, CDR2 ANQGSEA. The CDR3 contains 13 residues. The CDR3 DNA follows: TGCAGCGTTGAAAGGGGACAGGGGGACGGGCAGTACTTC. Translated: CSVERGQGDGQYF.

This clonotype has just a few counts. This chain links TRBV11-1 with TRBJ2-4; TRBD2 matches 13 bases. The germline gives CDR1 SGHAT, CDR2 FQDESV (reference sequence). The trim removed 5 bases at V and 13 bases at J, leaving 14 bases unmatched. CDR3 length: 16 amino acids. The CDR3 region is CASSPSRLAGGWEQYF. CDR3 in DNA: TGTGCCAGCAGCCCGTCGAGACTAGCGGGGGGATGGGAGCAGTACTTC.